This T cell receptor beta chain was identified during a study of identical twins. TCRdb processed the 5' RACE reads anew with MiXCR; each CDR3 protein has one entry. Of hundreds of thousands of distinct CDR3 sequences listed, 5.5% to 7.5% are singletons. The CDR3 contains 14 residues. V lost 5 bases to trimming and J lost 5 bases, with 12 bases between them. Germline V lookup: CDR1 SEHNR, CDR2 FQNEAQ (reference sequence). The TCR was taken from a young man in good health. Sequencing was done on a sample of naive T cells sorted from blood. The chain couples TRBV7-9 to TRBJ1-4, with D tentatively TRBD1 (5 bases). CDR3 coding DNA: TGTGCCAGCAGCGTAACCGGGGCAAATGAAAAACTGTTTTTT. It translates to CASSVTGANEKLFF.